The clone carrying this T cell receptor beta chain has a handful of counts. The antigen is undetermined. The data were obtained in a study of CD8+CD57+ T cells in acquired aplastic anemia. Study in general: Recorded DNA amounts for sorted CD4+ and CD8+ cells had an average of 3.2 ug. The study obtained 8.5 million to 12 million reads on average for CD4+ cells from healthy donors. Regarding the study as a whole: For CD8+ Simpson's diversity, patients and controls showed no significant difference. Roughly 27 shared CD8+ CDR3s appeared highly expressed within patients' immunodominant clones.

The germline CDR1 and CDR2 sequences are SGHAT and FQNNGV. V lost 5 bases to trimming and J lost 2 bases, with 16 bases between them. This CDR3 has 15 residues. CDR3 and TCR beta VDJ profiling relied on genomic DNA as the template. TCRdb ran MiXCR on the reads and lists one entry per CDR3 protein. The sample carries some 130,000 distinct CDR3 sequences, 40% to 60% recorded once. This clonotype was obtained from a human donor in good health, serving as a control. Sequenced sample: sorted CD4+, CD8+, or CD8+CD57+ T cells (not recorded which) from PBMCs. The chain has TRBV11-2 and TRBJ2-7; D assignment may be TRBD1 or TRBD2 (5 bases each). The CDR3 coding sequence is TGTGCCAGCAGCACAAGCCGGGGACCGGCCTACGAGCAGTACTTC. Protein product: CASSTSRGPAYEQYF.